These 30 T cell receptor beta chains were sequenced from one sample in a study of PD-L1 blockade in urothelial cancer. The method was immunoSEQ multiplex PCR; TCRdb's version includes in-frame clones alone and lacks a portion of them. The sample includes some 80,000 clones, approximately 86% of them seen just once. The sequencing here drew on PBMCs, taken around atezolizumab (anti-PD-L1) treatment. Source of these receptors: a woman in her 70s with urothelial cancer.

The J gene is TRBJ1-3, the V gene TRBV5-1; 9 bases map to TRBD1. The germline gives CDR1 SGHRS, CDR2 YFSETQ. V shed 1 base and J 8 bases; nucleotides not matched to a gene: 4. This CDR3 contains 14 residues. In nucleotides, the CDR3 is TGCGCCAGCAGCTTGTCGGGACAGGGAGACACCATATATTTT. Its translation is CASSLSGQGDTIYF. The full variable domain, completed using reference TRBV5-1 and TRBJ1-3, is KAGVTQTPRYLIKTRGQQVTLSCSPISGHRSVSWYQQTPGQGLQFLFEYFSETQRNKGNFPGRFSGRQFSNSRSEMNVSTLELGDSALYLCASSLSGQGDTIYFGEGSWLTVV.

The chain recombines TRBV7-9 with TRBJ1-2; 7 positions match TRBD1. This CDR3 is 14 amino acids long. With V trimmed by 3 bases and J by 2 bases, 3 bases remained unmatched. The germline CDR1 and CDR2 sequences are SEHNR and FQNEAQ (reference sequence). CDR3 bases: TGTGCCAGCAGCTTCGGGACAGAGAACTATGGCTACACCTTC. It specifies CASSFGTENYGYTF.

This chain links TRBV5-1 with TRBJ2-2, with 9 bases matching TRBD2. The trim removed 3 bases at V and 6 bases at J, leaving 6 bases unmatched. Germline V lookup: CDR1 SGHRS, CDR2 YFSETQ. This CDR3 region has 15 residues. DNA of the CDR3: TGCGCCAGCAGCTCCCGGACTAGCGTGGCCGGGGAGCTGTTTTTT. Encoded protein: CASSSRTSVAGELFF.

As to this clone: The identical CDR3 is also encoded by other nucleotide sequences in the sample. The chain links TRBV27 to TRBJ2-5; 8 positions match TRBD2. The ends lost 5 bases at V and 4 bases at J; junction bases unmatched: 9. CDR1 is MNHEY, CDR2 SMNVEV, per germline (reference sequence). This CDR3 has 15 residues. Written as DNA, the CDR3 is TGTGCCAGCAGTCCCCCGGGGCTAGCGGGAGAGACCCAGTACTTC. Protein: CASSPPGLAGETQYF.

This chain connects TRBV7-9 to TRBJ2-1; the match to TRBD2 covers 7 bases. The trim removed 0 bases at V and 5 bases at J, leaving 4 bases unmatched. The CDR3 has 15 residues. The germline V gene has CDR1 SEHNR and CDR2 FQNEAQ (reference sequence). CDR3: CASSLAAGNHNEQFF. CDR3 nucleotide sequence: TGTGCCAGCAGCTTAGCAGCGGGGAATCACAATGAGCAGTTCTTC.

The chain links TRBV5-1 to TRBJ2-4; D might be TRBD1 (5 bases). Germline-derived CDR1 and CDR2 are SGHRS and YFSETQ. Trimming removed 3 bases at V and 5 bases at J, with 15 bases between. This CDR3 is built from 15 residues. Here the CDR3 reads CASSSAISGQNIQYF. As DNA, the CDR3 is TGCGCCAGCAGCTCAGCAATATCAGGGCAAAACATTCAGTACTTC.

This clone was seen a few times. The rearrangement uses TRBV30 and TRBJ1-2; D may be TRBD1 (5 bases). Trimming stripped 3 bases from V and 6 bases from J, with 11 bases between. Germline CDR1 and CDR2: GTSNPN and SVGIG (reference sequence). The CDR3 contains 12 residues. CDR3 residues: CAWSRQTDGYTF. The CDR3 DNA reads as TGTGCCTGGAGCCGGCAGACAGATGGCTACACCTTC.

The gene calls are TRBV19 and TRBJ1-2; 7 bases fit TRBD1. With 6 bases clipped from V and 9 bases from J, the junction kept 19 bases outside the gene matches. Germline lookup yields CDR1 LNHDA and CDR2 SQIVND (reference sequence). The CDR3 is made up of 16 amino acids. CDR3 protein: CASRTLGQPEFASYTF. In DNA form, the CDR3 reads TGTGCCAGTAGAACTTTGGGACAGCCCGAGTTTGCGAGCTACACCTTC.

The rearrangement links TRBV18 to TRBJ1-2, with D possibly matching TRBD1 (5 bases). CDR1 and CDR2 from the germline V gene are KGHSH and LQKENI. The length of the CDR3 is 13 residues. V dropped 5 bases and J dropped 6 bases, with 13 bases sitting between them. CDR3 DNA: TGTGCCAGCTCATCCTCGGGGGGTGATGGCTACACCTTC. It codes for CASSSSGGDGYTF.

This sequence joins TRBV5-1 and TRBJ2-3; TRBD2 matches 11 bases. The CDR3 totals 18 residues. The J segment lost 0 bases and the V segment lost 2 bases, leaving 8 bases of the junction unmatched. Germline V lookup: CDR1 SGHRS, CDR2 YFSETQ. The CDR3 here is CASSFLAGGQTSTDTQYF. As DNA, the CDR3 is TGCGCCAGCAGCTTTCTAGCGGGGGGTCAAACTAGCACAGATACGCAGTATTTT.

The chain couples TRBV30 to TRBJ2-3; perhaps TRBD2 as D (5 bases). Trimming stripped 0 bases from V and 2 bases from J, with 12 bases between. The CDR3 is 15 amino acids. CDR1 and CDR2 (germline): GTSNPN, SVGIG (reference sequence). In DNA, the CDR3 is TGTGCCTGGAGTGTAAAGCGGTTATACACAGATACGCAGTATTTT. Amino acids: CAWSVKRLYTDTQYF.

The chain combines TRBV5-1 with TRBJ2-5, with a tentative D call TRBD2 (5 bases). The CDR3 length is 13 residues. Trimming pared 2 bases from V and 5 bases from J, leaving 10 bases between. Germline assignment: CDR1 SGHRS and CDR2 YFSETQ. CDR3 DNA: TGCGCCAGCAGCTTTGAGGGCTCCGAGACCCAGTACTTC. It specifies CASSFEGSETQYF.

The chain employs TRBV5-6 and TRBJ1-4; 10 nucleotides line up with TRBD1. CDR3 length: 16 amino acids. After removal of 4 bases from V and 2 bases from J, the junction contained 5 bases not matched to a gene. Germline-derived CDR1 and CDR2 are SGHDT and YYEEEE. CDR3: CASSTTGGATNEKLFF. In nucleotides, the CDR3 is TGTGCCAGCAGCACGACAGGGGGCGCGACTAATGAAAAACTGTTTTTT.

J is TRBJ2-7 and V is TRBV11-2; tentative D call: TRBD2 (5 bases). Germline CDR1 and CDR2: SGHAT and FQNNGV. The germline V and J ends were trimmed by 7 bases and 6 bases, with 22 bases remaining between them. This CDR3 is built from 15 residues. The CDR3 spells CASTRSIGQEAEQYF. The DNA of the CDR3 is TGTGCCAGCACCCGTTCCATCGGTCAGGAGGCCGAGCAGTACTTC.

This chain links TRBV18 with TRBJ1-4, with D perhaps TRBD1 (6 bases). The CDR3 is 17 amino acids. V dropped 2 bases and J dropped 4 bases, with 17 bases sitting between them. Germline V gene sequence: CDR1 KGHSH, CDR2 LQKENI. CDR3 sequence: CASSPDYSTGINEKLFF. CDR3 DNA sequence: TGTGCCAGCTCACCAGATTACTCGACAGGCATTAATGAAAAACTGTTTTTT. The whole variable domain, filled in from reference TRBV18 and TRBJ1-4, reads NAGVMQNPRHLVRRRGQEARLRCSPMKGHSHVYWYRQLPEEGLKFMVYLQKENIIDESGMPKERFSAEFPKEGPSILRIQQVVRGDSAAYFCASSPDYSTGINEKLFFGSGTQLSVL.

The V gene is TRBV4-1, the J gene TRBJ2-1; a weak D match, TRBD2 (5 bases). Germline V gene lookup returns CDR1 MGHRA and CDR2 YSYEKL. The CDR3 is 18 amino acids. Trimming took off 4 bases at V and 5 bases at J, with 24 bases between the two ends. In DNA form, the CDR3 reads TGCGCCAGCAGCCTCAAATTCGAGGGCTTCAAGTTCAACAATGAGCAGTTCTTC. As protein: CASSLKFEGFKFNNEQFF.

The chain links TRBV6-5 to TRBJ1-6; D is uncertain. The CDR3 totals 13 residues. Germline lookup yields CDR1 MNHEY and CDR2 SVGAGI. V dropped 2 bases and J dropped 12 bases, with 11 bases sitting between them. The CDR3 protein is CASSYTAGEPLHF. The CDR3 coding sequence is TGTGCCAGCAGTTACACCGCAGGTGAACCCCTCCACTTT.

This clone was detected only once. The V gene is TRBV14, the J gene TRBJ1-1; 10 bases are shared with TRBD1. Germline CDR1 is SGHDN and CDR2 is FVKESK. V was clipped by 4 bases and J by 5 bases; unmatched bases: 7. This CDR3 has 15 amino acids. The chain's CDR3 is CASSRDRGGATEAFF. The CDR3 DNA reads TGTGCCAGCAGCCGGGACAGGGGAGGGGCGACTGAAGCTTTCTTT.

The chain combines TRBV10-3 with TRBJ1-2, with D unresolved. The germline V gene has CDR1 ENHRY and CDR2 SYGVKD. The V end was cut by 6 bases, the J end by 2 bases, with 10 bases between. The CDR3 is 13 residues long. CDR3 DNA: TGTGCCATCAGCGAGGACTTGAACTATGGCTACACCTTC. This encodes CAISEDLNYGYTF.

This chain links TRBV27 with TRBJ2-7; D perhaps matches TRBD2 (5 bases). Per germline, CDR1 MNHEY and CDR2 SMNVEV (reference sequence). The CDR3 sequence is 14 residues long. V was pared by 2 bases and J by 3 bases, with 11 bases between. CDR3 protein: CASSLGAVIYEQYF. CDR3 coding DNA: TGTGCCAGCAGTTTAGGAGCGGTTATCTACGAGCAGTACTTC.

This clone appeared once. The chain employs TRBV7-3 and TRBJ2-1; 7 bases agree with TRBD2. Germline V gene data show CDR1 as SGHTA and CDR2 as FQGTGA. This CDR3 comprises 16 residues. Losses at the gene ends were 3 bases for V and 7 bases for J; bases not matched to a gene: 12. CDR3 sequence (DNA): TGTGCCAGCAGCTTCTCTAGCGGACCCGAGGGTAATGAGCAGTTCTTC. Its translation: CASSFSSGPEGNEQFF.

The V gene is TRBV7-2, the J gene TRBJ1-1, with D possibly TRBD1 on 5 matching bases. Per the germline V gene, CDR1 is SGHTA and CDR2 is FQGNSA. The CDR3 is made up of 13 amino acids. Trimming pared 8 bases from V and 0 bases from J, leaving 10 bases between. The CDR3 sequence: CASRGMMNTEAFF. The CDR3 DNA follows: TGTGCCAGCCGGGGGATGATGAACACTGAAGCTTTCTTT.

This clone was counted a few times. The CDR3 sequence: CASSLGDRSNYGYTF. DNA of the CDR3: TGTGCCAGCAGCTTAGGGGACAGGTCTAACTATGGCTACACCTTC. The chain couples TRBV13 to TRBJ1-2; 7 nucleotides align to TRBD1. The germline V gene has CDR1 PRHDT and CDR2 FYEKMQ (reference sequence). The length of the CDR3 is 15 residues. V lost 0 bases, J lost 0 bases, and 1 base stayed unmatched.

The chain recombines TRBV5-1 with TRBJ2-7; TRBD1 matches at 7 bases. Germline V lookup: CDR1 SGHRS, CDR2 YFSETQ. Trimming took 3 bases from V and 3 from J; bases not matched to a gene: 3. The CDR3 sequence is 13 residues long. The CDR3 DNA reads as TGCGCCAGCAGCTCGGGACAGTACTACGAGCAGTACTTC. Amino acids: CASSSGQYYEQYF.

The chain joins TRBV4-3 to TRBJ2-1, with 13 positions matching TRBD2. The CDR3 has 17 amino acids. Germline loops: CDR1 LGHNA, CDR2 YSLEER. J gave up 8 bases and V 3 bases, and 10 bases lay outside the gene matches. The CDR3 DNA reads TGCGCCAGCAGCCATCCCAGGGGGACTAGCGGGATCTATGAGCAGTTCTTC. Translating gives CASSHPRGTSGIYEQFF.

This chain uses TRBV10-3 with TRBJ2-7; 7 bases match TRBD2. V shed 4 bases and J 4 bases; nucleotides not matched to a gene: 10. CDR1 is ENHRY, CDR2 SYGVKD, per germline. The CDR3 runs 15 residues. For the CDR3, the DNA is TGTGCCATCAGTGCCGCGGACTCCGGGGGGTACGAGCAGTACTTC. As protein: CAISAADSGGYEQYF.

The chain recombines TRBV28 with TRBJ2-3; 8 bases map to TRBD2. Trimming at V came to 6 bases and at J to 1 base, leaving 0 bases not matched to a gene. Germline-derived CDR1 and CDR2 are MDHEN and SYDVKM. This CDR3 is built from 13 residues. The CDR3 here is CASSGGGTDTQYF. For the CDR3, the DNA is TGTGCCAGCAGCGGGGGGGGCACAGATACGCAGTATTTT.

This rearrangement joins TRBV30 to TRBJ2-5; possibly TRBD1 for D (6 bases). CDR1 is GTSNPN and CDR2 is SVGIG in the germline V gene (reference sequence). The CDR3 length is 14 residues. The germline V and J ends were trimmed by 2 bases and 0 bases, with 10 bases remaining between them. CDR3: CAWSPGQYQETQYF. The CDR3, as DNA: TGTGCCTGGAGTCCCGGACAGTACCAAGAGACCCAGTACTTC.

CDR3 nucleotides: TGTGCCAGCAGCTTCCGGGACAGGGAAGCGGATACGCAGTATTTT. Encoded protein: CASSFRDREADTQYF. The rearrangement uses TRBV6-1 and TRBJ2-3; 9 bases are a match to TRBD1. V was pared by 6 bases and J by 6 bases, with 10 bases of the junction left unmatched. Germline V gives CDR1 MNHNS, CDR2 SASEGT. The CDR3 length is 15 residues.

V usage is TRBV18 and J usage is TRBJ2-5; D is ambiguous. CDR3 size: 13 residues. Germline CDR1 KGHSH, CDR2 LQKENI. The V end was cut by 3 bases, the J end by 5 bases, with 10 bases between. CDR3 sequence (DNA): TGTGCCAGCTCACCCGCACATGTGGAGACCCAGTACTTC. Amino acids: CASSPAHVETQYF.